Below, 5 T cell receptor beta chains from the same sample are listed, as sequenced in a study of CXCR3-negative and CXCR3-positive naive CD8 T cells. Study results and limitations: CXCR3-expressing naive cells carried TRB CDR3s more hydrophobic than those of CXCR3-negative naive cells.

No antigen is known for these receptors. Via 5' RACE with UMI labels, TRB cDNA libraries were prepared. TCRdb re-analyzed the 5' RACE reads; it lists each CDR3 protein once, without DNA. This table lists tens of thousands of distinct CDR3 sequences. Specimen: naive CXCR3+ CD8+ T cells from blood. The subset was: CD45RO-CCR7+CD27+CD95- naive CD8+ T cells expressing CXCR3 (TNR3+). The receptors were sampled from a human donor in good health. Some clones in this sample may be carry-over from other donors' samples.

The CDR3 is CASSSTGDQETQYF. The chain employs TRBV6-5 and TRBJ2-5. Per the germline V gene, CDR1 is MNHEY and CDR2 is SVGAGI. This CDR3 has 14 amino acids.

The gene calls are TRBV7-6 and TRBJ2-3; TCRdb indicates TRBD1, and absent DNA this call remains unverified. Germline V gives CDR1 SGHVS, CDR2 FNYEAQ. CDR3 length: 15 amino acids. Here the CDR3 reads CASSLEAGGTDTQYF.

CDR3 sequence: CASSQFGSRTEAFF. V usage is TRBV4-3 and J usage is TRBJ1-1. Germline V gene data show CDR1 as LGHNA and CDR2 as YSLEER. The CDR3 length is 14 residues.

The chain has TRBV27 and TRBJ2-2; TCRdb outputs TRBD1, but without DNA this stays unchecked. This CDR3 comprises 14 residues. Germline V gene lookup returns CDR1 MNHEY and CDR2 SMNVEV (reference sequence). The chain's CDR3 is CASSLSPGTGSVFF.

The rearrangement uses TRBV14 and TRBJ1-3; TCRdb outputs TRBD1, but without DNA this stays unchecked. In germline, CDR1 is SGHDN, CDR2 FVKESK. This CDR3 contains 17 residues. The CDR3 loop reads CASSPPFSGGEGNTIYF.